Presented here are 28 T cell receptor beta chains from one specimen sequenced in a study of metastatic and nonmetastatic thyroid tumors. TCRdb redid the clone calls on the PCR reads using MiXCR. The table includes some 35,000 clones, approximately 40% detected once. Ahead of thyroid surgery, no patient had received treatment of any kind. Sequenced sample: tumor tissue. The receptors originated from a female donor with papillary thyroid cancer or a benign thyroid nodule (not recorded which). Some clones in this sample may be carry-over from other donors' samples.

As concerns this clone: The junction differs from germline at one of its ends, possibly a read error. The chain recombines TRBV28 with TRBJ2-2; TRBD2 aligns across 8 bases. Germline CDR1 reads MDHEN; CDR2 reads SYDVKM. CDR3 size: 14 residues. CDR3 sequence: CASSFSGNAGELFF. The DNA of the CDR3 is TGTGCCAGCAGCTTTAGCGGGAACGCCGGGGAGCTGTTTTTT.

V gene TRBV25-1 combines with J gene TRBJ2-7; the D gene could be TRBD1 or TRBD2 (5 bases each). The V gene's germline CDR1 is MGHDK and CDR2 SYGVNS. Trimming shortened V by 8 bases and J by 3 bases, and 14 bases separated the two germline ends. This CDR3 has 13 amino acids. As DNA, the CDR3 is TGTGCCAGCGGGCCAGGGACGGTCTACGAGCAGTACTTC. This sequence encodes CASGPGTVYEQYF.

The rearrangement joins TRBV4-1 to TRBJ2-3, with 14 bases lining up with TRBD2. Per the germline V gene, CDR1 is MGHRA and CDR2 is YSYEKL. V shed 1 base, J shed 4 bases, and the junction held 7 bases outside the gene matches. The CDR3 is made up of 18 amino acids. This chain's CDR3 is CASSQGRLAGGNADTQYF. The DNA for the CDR3 is TGCGCCAGCAGCCAAGGAAGACTAGCGGGAGGGAATGCAGATACGCAGTATTTT.

CDR3 region: CSASTSVFSGANVLTF. The DNA of the CDR3 is TGCAGTGCTAGTACTAGCGTGTTCTCTGGGGCCAACGTCCTGACTTTC. The chain links TRBV20-1 to TRBJ2-6; 7 nucleotides align to TRBD2. Germline V lookup: CDR1 DFQATT, CDR2 SNEGSKA (reference sequence). CDR3 length: 16 amino acids. The V segment lost 3 bases and the J segment 0 bases; nucleotides outside the gene matches: 5.

This sequence joins TRBV4-1 and TRBJ2-3; 9 nucleotides line up with TRBD1. This CDR3 has 17 residues. V lost 5 bases to trimming and J lost 5 bases; unmatched junction nucleotides: 14. Per the germline V gene, CDR1 is MGHRA and CDR2 is YSYEKL. CDR3 nucleotides: TGCGCCAGCAGCTCGAAAGTCCCAAGGACAGGGGAAGATACGCAGTATTTT. It translates to CASSSKVPRTGEDTQYF.

There are many counts of this clone. J is TRBJ2-7 and V is TRBV5-4; maybe TRBD1 (6 bases). The CDR3 is 13 amino acids. V was cut by 4 bases and J by 4 bases, with 12 bases left in between. Looked up from germline, CDR1 is SGHNT and CDR2 is YYREEE (reference sequence). In DNA form, the CDR3 reads TGTGCCAGCAGCGTACAGGGTTTGTACGAGCAGTACTTC. Translated: CASSVQGLYEQYF. The whole variable domain, filled in from reference TRBV5-4 and TRBJ2-7, reads ETGVTQSPTHLIKTRGQQVTLRCSSQSGHNTVSWYQQALGQGPQFIFQYYREEENGRGNFPPRFSGLQFPNYSSELNVNALELDDSALYLCASSVQGLYEQYFGPGTRLTVT.

This clone was recorded a few times. This rearrangement joins TRBV4-1 to TRBJ2-6, with 10 positions matching TRBD1. J was trimmed by 2 bases and V by 1 base; bases with no gene match: 2. The CDR3 totals 17 residues. Germline-derived CDR1 and CDR2 are MGHRA and YSYEKL. In nucleotides, the CDR3 is TGCGCCAGCAGCCAAGTGACAGGGGGCACTGGGGCCAACGTCCTGACTTTC. It translates to CASSQVTGGTGANVLTF.

The genes are TRBV20-1 and TRBJ2-5; 12 bases fit TRBD2. The trim removed 3 bases at V and 5 bases at J, leaving 7 bases unmatched. The CDR3 loop spans 15 amino acids. CDR1 and CDR2 (germline): DFQATT, SNEGSKA (reference sequence). CDR3 in amino acids: CSARTLAGGLETQYF. CDR3 bases: TGCAGTGCTAGGACACTAGCGGGAGGTCTGGAGACCCAGTACTTC.

This sequence joins TRBV12-3 or TRBV12-4 and TRBJ2-2, with 7 bases aligning to TRBD1. This CDR3 has 15 amino acids. Germline trimming cut 7 bases from V and 0 bases from J; bases unmatched to any gene: 5. The CDR3 DNA follows: TGTGCCAGCATTGGGGGACAGACGAACACCGGGGAGCTGTTTTTT. Translation: CASIGGQTNTGELFF.

The chain combines TRBV6-1 with TRBJ1-6; D might be TRBD1 (6 bases). Germline values: CDR1 MNHNS, CDR2 SASEGT. The CDR3 length is 15 residues. V was shortened by 5 bases and J by 3 bases, with 11 bases between the two germline ends. CDR3 loop: CASSQRTDYNSPLHF. The CDR3 DNA reads as TGTGCCAGCAGTCAGAGGACAGACTATAATTCACCCCTCCACTTT.

This chain connects TRBV6-2 or TRBV6-3 to TRBJ1-1; D is undetermined. Germline CDR1 and CDR2: MNHEY and SVGEGT. V dropped 0 bases and J dropped 4 bases, with 12 bases sitting between them. The CDR3 covers 15 residues. In DNA, the CDR3 is TGTGCCAGCAGTTACTCACCAGGAGGAGGCACTGAAGCTTTCTTT. Protein sequence: CASSYSPGGGTEAFF.

This clone was recorded a few times. This chain connects TRBV19 to TRBJ1-6, with D maybe TRBD1 (6 bases). The CDR3 consists of 15 residues. The germline gives CDR1 LNHDA, CDR2 SQIVND (reference sequence). V was trimmed by 5 bases and J by 7 bases, leaving 15 bases between them. The CDR3 nucleotides read TGTGCCAGTAGTTCACAGGGATTCGACAATTCACCCCTCCACTTT. Amino acid sequence: CASSSQGFDNSPLHF.

Only a few counts were recorded for this clone. The CDR3 sequence is CASSLAGELDTQYF. The CDR3 bases are TGTGCCAGCAGTTTAGCGGGAGAATTGGATACGCAGTATTTT. The V gene is TRBV28, the J gene TRBJ2-3; 7 nucleotides agree with TRBD2. The CDR3 has 14 amino acids. Germline-derived CDR1 and CDR2 are MDHEN and SYDVKM. Trimming took 2 bases from V and 6 from J; bases not matched to a gene: 5. The full variable domain, completed using reference TRBV28 and TRBJ2-3, is DVKVTQSSRYLVKRTGEKVFLECVQDMDHENMFWYRQDPGLGLRLIYFSYDVKMKEKGDIPEGYSVSREKKERFSLILESASTNQTSMYLCASSLAGELDTQYFGPGTRLTVL.

The chain carries TRBV27 and TRBJ2-3; possibly TRBD2 for D (5 bases). V was shortened by 8 bases and J by 2 bases, with 14 bases between the two germline ends. The CDR3 sequence is 14 residues long. Germline V CDR1 and CDR2: MNHEY, SMNVEV (reference sequence). The DNA for the CDR3 is TGTGCCAGCGCCCGGGGAGAATACACAGATACGCAGTATTTT. As protein: CASARGEYTDTQYF.

This clone was seen at least ten times. V usage is TRBV6-4 and J usage is TRBJ1-2; 12 nucleotides match TRBD1. V trimming: 0 bases; J trimming: 1 base; junction bases outside the gene matches: 6. The length of the CDR3 is 18 residues. Germline assignment: CDR1 MRHNA and CDR2 SNTAGT. CDR3 amino acids: CASSDSKGQGAINYGYTF. For the CDR3, the DNA is TGTGCCAGCAGTGACTCGAAGGGACAGGGGGCTATTAACTATGGCTACACCTTC.

This clone came up once. This chain uses TRBV30 with TRBJ2-7, with D maybe TRBD1 (5 bases). Between the trimmed V and J ends, which lost 7 bases and 5 bases, there was a span of 15 bases. The CDR3 runs to 12 residues. The germline V gene has CDR1 GTSNPN and CDR2 SVGIG (reference sequence). The CDR3 coding sequence is TGTGCCTTTTCCCAAGGGGCGGACGAGCAGTACTTC. Protein sequence: CAFSQGADEQYF.

The chain is built from TRBV20-1 and TRBJ2-7; 11 nucleotides line up with TRBD1. J gave up 4 bases and V 3 bases, and 5 bases lay outside the gene matches. This CDR3 is 14 amino acids long. Germline CDR1 reads DFQATT; CDR2 reads SNEGSKA (reference sequence). The DNA of the CDR3 is TGCAGTGCTAGTCCGGGGGACAGGGGGTACGAGCAGTACTTC. Translated: CSASPGDRGYEQYF.

This clone has a handful of counts. The chain joins TRBV13 to TRBJ2-3, with D unclear. The CDR3 has 17 residues. V was clipped by 4 bases and J by 4 bases, with 21 bases between them. Per germline, CDR1 PRHDT and CDR2 FYEKMQ (reference sequence). CDR3 in DNA: TGTGCCAGCAGCTCCTCCTGGTTCCGTTCAAGGGCAGATACGCAGTATTTT. Encoded protein: CASSSSWFRSRADTQYF.

The chain employs TRBV12-3 or TRBV12-4 and TRBJ1-5, with D perhaps matching TRBD1 (5 bases). Trimming cost V 5 bases and J 2 bases, with 16 bases left between them. CDR3 length equals 16 residues. The DNA of the CDR3 is TGTGCCAGCAGTGCCCTTTTGGGGCGGGGCAATCAGCCCCAGCATTTT. Its translation: CASSALLGRGNQPQHF.

This clone occurred a few times. The genes are TRBV11-3 and TRBJ2-7, with TRBD2 as a possible D gene (5 bases). V dropped 6 bases and J dropped 4 bases, with 7 bases sitting between them. The CDR3 runs to 11 residues. Per germline, CDR1 SGHNT and CDR2 YENEEA. The CDR3: CASSDYYEQYF. The CDR3 bases are TGTGCCAGCAGTGACTATTACGAGCAGTACTTC.

This clone has ten or more counts. The sample contains more than one DNA sequence encoding this CDR3. The J gene is TRBJ2-1, the V gene TRBV6-2 or TRBV6-3; TRBD1 might be the D (6 bases). CDR1 and CDR2 (germline): MNHEY, SVGEGT. The ends were cut back, 9 bases at V and 8 bases at J, with 11 bases in the middle. The CDR3 consists of 11 residues. CDR3 in amino acids: CARQQGYEQFF. Here the CDR3 DNA reads TGTGCCAGACAACAGGGTTATGAGCAGTTCTTC.

This clone was observed once. One end of the junction does not line up with germline, which may come from a read error. The genes are TRBV4-1 and TRBJ2-2, with D maybe TRBD1 (5 bases). The CDR3 is 17 amino acids. Germline CDR1 reads MGHRA; CDR2 reads YSYEKL. CDR3 protein: CASSQVARQPKTGELFF. The CDR3 DNA reads as TGCGCCAGCAGCCAAGTCGCGCGACAGCCGAAAACCGGGGAGCTGTTTTTT.

This clone came up a few times. The chain is built from TRBV6-5 and TRBJ2-1; the match to TRBD2 covers 9 bases. V shed 4 bases and J 4 bases; nucleotides not matched to a gene: 2. Germline values: CDR1 MNHEY, CDR2 SVGAGI. The CDR3 loop spans 14 amino acids. The chain's CDR3 is CASSSAGGYNEQFF. CDR3 coding DNA: TGTGCCAGCAGTTCGGCGGGAGGGTACAATGAGCAGTTCTTC.

This clone was observed a few times. The chain joins TRBV6-1 to TRBJ2-2, with D possibly matching TRBD1 (7 bases). The CDR3 length is 15 residues. Germline values: CDR1 MNHNS, CDR2 SASEGT. The V gene lost 3 bases and the J gene lost 7 bases, with 15 bases spanning the gap. CDR3 loop: CASSEVSGGIGELFF. DNA of the CDR3: TGTGCCAGCAGTGAGGTTTCAGGGGGGATCGGGGAGCTGTTTTTT.

This clone was seen a few times. The rearrangement uses TRBV19 and TRBJ2-2; TRBD1 matches at 11 bases. The CDR3 has 14 residues. Unmatched junction bases numbered 7, after V lost 9 bases and J lost 7 bases. The germline V gene has CDR1 LNHDA and CDR2 SQIVND (reference sequence). The CDR3 DNA sequence: TGTGCCAGCAGGACAGGGGGCGGGATCGGGGAGCTGTTTTTT. Translated: CASRTGGGIGELFF.

This clone has only a few counts. The rearrangement uses TRBV6-1 and TRBJ2-2, with 9 nucleotides matching TRBD2. CDR1 and CDR2 from the germline V gene are MNHNS and SASEGT. V lost 0 bases to trimming and J lost 1 base; unmatched junction nucleotides: 6. The CDR3 has 18 residues. The CDR3 spells CASSEAIPAGGNTGELFF. CDR3 sequence (DNA): TGTGCCAGCAGTGAAGCGATTCCAGCGGGAGGGAACACCGGGGAGCTGTTTTTT.

As DNA, the CDR3 is TGTGCCATCAGGCGGAGCCAGGGGGACTACGAGCAGTACTTC. As protein: CAIRRSQGDYEQYF. This sequence joins TRBV10-3 and TRBJ2-7; 7 nucleotides match TRBD1. Germline trimming cut 6 bases from V and 3 bases from J; bases unmatched to any gene: 8. This CDR3 has 14 amino acids. The germline V gene has CDR1 ENHRY and CDR2 SYGVKD.

This clone was observed a handful of times. The chain has TRBV7-2 and TRBJ1-2; D gene uncertain. This CDR3 is 14 amino acids long. The V and J ends lost 5 bases and 8 bases respectively, with 18 bases between them. Germline V gene data show CDR1 as SGHTA and CDR2 as FQGNSA. The CDR3 DNA sequence: TGTGCCAGCAGCACGAGCTGGGAGAACTCGGGCTACACCTTC. Amino acids: CASSTSWENSGYTF. Full variable domain (rest looked up from reference TRBV7-2 and TRBJ1-2): GAGVSQSPSNKVTEKGKDVELRCDPISGHTALYWYRQSLGQGLEFLIYFQGNSAPDKSGLPSDRFSAERTGGSVSTLTIQRTQQEDSAVYLCASSTSWENSGYTFGSGTRLTVV.